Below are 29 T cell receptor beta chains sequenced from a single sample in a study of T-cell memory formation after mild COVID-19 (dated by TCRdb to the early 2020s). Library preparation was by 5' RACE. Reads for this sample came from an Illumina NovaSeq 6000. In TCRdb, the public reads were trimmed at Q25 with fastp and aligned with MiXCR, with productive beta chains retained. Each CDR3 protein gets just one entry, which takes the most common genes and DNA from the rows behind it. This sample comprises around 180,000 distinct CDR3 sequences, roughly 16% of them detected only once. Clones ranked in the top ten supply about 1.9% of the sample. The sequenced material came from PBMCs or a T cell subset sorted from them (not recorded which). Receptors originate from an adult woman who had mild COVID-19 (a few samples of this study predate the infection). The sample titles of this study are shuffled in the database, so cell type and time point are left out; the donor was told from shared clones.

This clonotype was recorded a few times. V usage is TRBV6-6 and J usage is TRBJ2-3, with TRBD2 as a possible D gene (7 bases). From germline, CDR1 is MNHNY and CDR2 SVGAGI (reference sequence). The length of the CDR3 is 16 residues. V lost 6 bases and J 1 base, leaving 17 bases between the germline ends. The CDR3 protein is CASSSPGGGRTDTQYF. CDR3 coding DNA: TGTGCCAGCAGCTCCCCGGGGGGCGGGCGCACAGATACGCAGTATTTT.

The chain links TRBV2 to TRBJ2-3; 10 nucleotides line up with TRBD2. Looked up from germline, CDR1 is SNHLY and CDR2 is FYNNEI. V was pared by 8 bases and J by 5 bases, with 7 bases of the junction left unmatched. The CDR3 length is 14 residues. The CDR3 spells CASAASGRLDTQYF. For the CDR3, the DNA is TGTGCCAGCGCTGCTAGCGGGAGACTAGATACGCAGTATTTT.

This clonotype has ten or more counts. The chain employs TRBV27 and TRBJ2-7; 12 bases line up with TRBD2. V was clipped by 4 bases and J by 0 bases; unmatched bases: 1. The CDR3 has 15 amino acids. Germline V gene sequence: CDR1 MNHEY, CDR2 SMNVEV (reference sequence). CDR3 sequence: CASSWTSGASYEQYF. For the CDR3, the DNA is TGTGCCAGCAGTTGGACTAGCGGGGCCTCCTACGAGCAGTACTTC.

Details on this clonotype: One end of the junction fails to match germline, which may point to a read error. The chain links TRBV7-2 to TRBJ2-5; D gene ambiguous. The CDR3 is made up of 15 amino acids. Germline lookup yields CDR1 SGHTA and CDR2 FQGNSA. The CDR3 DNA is TGTGACAGCAGCTTAGGAATAAGCTCTCGGGAGACCCAGTACTTC. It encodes CDSSLGISSRETQYF.

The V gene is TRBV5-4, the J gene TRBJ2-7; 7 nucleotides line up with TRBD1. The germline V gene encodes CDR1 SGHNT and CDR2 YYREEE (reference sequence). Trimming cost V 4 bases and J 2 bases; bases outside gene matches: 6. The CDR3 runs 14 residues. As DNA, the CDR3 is TGTGCCAGCAGCACGAAAGGGGGCCCCTACGAGCAGTACTTC. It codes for CASSTKGGPYEQYF.

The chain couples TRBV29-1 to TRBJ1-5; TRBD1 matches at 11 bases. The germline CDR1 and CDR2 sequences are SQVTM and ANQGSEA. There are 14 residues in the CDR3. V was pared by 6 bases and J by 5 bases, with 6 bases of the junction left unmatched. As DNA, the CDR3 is TGCAGCGTCGTGGACAGGGGGCTTGATCAGCCCCAGCATTTT. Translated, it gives CSVVDRGLDQPQHF.

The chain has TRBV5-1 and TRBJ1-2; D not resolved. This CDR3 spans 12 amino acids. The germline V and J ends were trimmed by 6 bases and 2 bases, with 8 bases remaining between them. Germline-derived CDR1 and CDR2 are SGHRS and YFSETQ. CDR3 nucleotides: TGCGCCAGCAAGGGAAAGAACTATGGCTACACCTTC. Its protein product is CASKGKNYGYTF. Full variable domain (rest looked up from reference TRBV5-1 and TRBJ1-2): KAGVTQTPRYLIKTRGQQVTLSCSPISGHRSVSWYQQTPGQGLQFLFEYFSETQRNKGNFPGRFSGRQFSNSRSEMNVSTLELGDSALYLCASKGKNYGYTFGSGTRLTVV.

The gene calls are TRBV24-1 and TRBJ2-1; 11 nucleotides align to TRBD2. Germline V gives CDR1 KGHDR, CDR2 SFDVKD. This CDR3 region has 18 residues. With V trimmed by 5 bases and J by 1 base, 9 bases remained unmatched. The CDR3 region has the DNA TGTGCCACCAGTGGGGCCCTAGCGGGAGGCATATCCTACAATGAGCAGTTCTTC. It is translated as CATSGALAGGISYNEQFF.

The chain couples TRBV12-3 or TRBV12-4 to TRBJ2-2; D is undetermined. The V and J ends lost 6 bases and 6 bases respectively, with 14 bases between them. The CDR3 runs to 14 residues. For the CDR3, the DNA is TGTGCCAGCAGAACGGGCCCCCTGTCCGGGGAGCTGTTTTTT. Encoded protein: CASRTGPLSGELFF.

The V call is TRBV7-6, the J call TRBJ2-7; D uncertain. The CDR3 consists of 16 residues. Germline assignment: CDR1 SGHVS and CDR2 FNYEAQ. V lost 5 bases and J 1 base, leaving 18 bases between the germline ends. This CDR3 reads CASSEMYTRNSYEQYF. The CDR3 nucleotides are TGTGCCAGCAGCGAAATGTACACCAGGAATTCCTACGAGCAGTACTTC.

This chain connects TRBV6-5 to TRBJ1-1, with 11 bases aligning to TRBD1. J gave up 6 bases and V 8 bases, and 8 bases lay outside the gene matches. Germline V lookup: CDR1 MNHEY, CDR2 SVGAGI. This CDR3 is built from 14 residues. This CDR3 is CASGGDRGTAEAFF. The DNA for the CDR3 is TGTGCCAGCGGGGGGGACAGGGGGACTGCTGAAGCTTTCTTT.

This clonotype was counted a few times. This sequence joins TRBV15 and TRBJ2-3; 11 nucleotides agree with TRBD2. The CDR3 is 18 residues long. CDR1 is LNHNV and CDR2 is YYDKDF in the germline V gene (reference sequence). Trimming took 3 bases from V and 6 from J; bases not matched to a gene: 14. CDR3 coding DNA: TGTGCCACCAGCAGGAAAATCAATAGCGGGAGGGTAGCGGATACGCAGTATTTT. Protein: CATSRKINSGRVADTQYF.

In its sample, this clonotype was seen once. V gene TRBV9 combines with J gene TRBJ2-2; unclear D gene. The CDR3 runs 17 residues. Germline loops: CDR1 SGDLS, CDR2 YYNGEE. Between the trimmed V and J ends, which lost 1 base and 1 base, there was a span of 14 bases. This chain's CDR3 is CASSVKIGLLNTGELFF. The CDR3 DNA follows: TGTGCCAGCAGCGTAAAGATAGGGCTATTGAACACCGGGGAGCTGTTTTTT.

The CDR3: CASSSDLAGTKTQYF. The CDR3 region has the DNA TGTGCCAGCAGCTCCGACCTAGCGGGAACCAAGACCCAGTACTTC. This sequence joins TRBV7-2 and TRBJ2-5, with 9 bases lining up with TRBD2. V was pared by 4 bases and J by 6 bases, with 9 bases of the junction left unmatched. CDR3 size: 15 residues. The germline V gene encodes CDR1 SGHTA and CDR2 FQGNSA.

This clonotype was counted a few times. CDR3 protein: CATSETDYEQYF. Written as DNA, the CDR3 is TGTGCCACCAGTGAGACGGACTACGAGCAGTACTTC. The rearrangement links TRBV24-1 to TRBJ2-7; D uncertain. CDR1 is KGHDR and CDR2 is SFDVKD in the germline V gene. Trimming took off 4 bases at V and 3 bases at J, with 6 bases between the two ends. The CDR3 spans 12 residues.

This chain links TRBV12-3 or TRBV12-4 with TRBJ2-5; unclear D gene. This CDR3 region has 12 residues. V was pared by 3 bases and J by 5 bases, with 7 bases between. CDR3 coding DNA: TGTGCCAGCAGTTTCATCTTGGAGACCCAGTACTTC. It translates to CASSFILETQYF.

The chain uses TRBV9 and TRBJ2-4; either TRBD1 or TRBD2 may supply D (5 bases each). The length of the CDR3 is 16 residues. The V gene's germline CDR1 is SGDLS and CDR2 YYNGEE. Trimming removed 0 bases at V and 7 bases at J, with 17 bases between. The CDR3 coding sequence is TGTGCCAGCAGCGTAGCTCCAGGGAGTGAGGGCAACATTCAGTACTTC. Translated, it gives CASSVAPGSEGNIQYF.

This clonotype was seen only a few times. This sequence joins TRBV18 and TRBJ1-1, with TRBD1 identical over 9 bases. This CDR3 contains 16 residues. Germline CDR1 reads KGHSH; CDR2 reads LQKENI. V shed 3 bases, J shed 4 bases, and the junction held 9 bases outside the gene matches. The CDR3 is CASSPPGQGLSTEAFF. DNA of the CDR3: TGTGCCAGCTCACCCCCAGGACAGGGGTTGAGCACTGAAGCTTTCTTT.

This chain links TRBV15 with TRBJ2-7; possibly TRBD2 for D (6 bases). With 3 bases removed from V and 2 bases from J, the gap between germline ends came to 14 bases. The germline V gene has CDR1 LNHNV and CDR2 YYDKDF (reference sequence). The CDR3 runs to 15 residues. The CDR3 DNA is TGTGCCACCAGCAGGGGGGACGGAGGGACCTACGAGCAGTACTTC. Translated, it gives CATSRGDGGTYEQYF.

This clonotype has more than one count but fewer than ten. The CDR3 nucleotides read TGTGCCACCAGTGATTTACGACAGGAGACAGATACGCAGTATTTT. Translation gives CATSDLRQETDTQYF. The chain links TRBV24-1 to TRBJ2-3, with TRBD1 as a possible D gene (6 bases). The germline CDR1 and CDR2 sequences are KGHDR and SFDVKD. The V end was cut by 1 base, the J end by 3 bases, with 10 bases between. This CDR3 is built from 15 residues.

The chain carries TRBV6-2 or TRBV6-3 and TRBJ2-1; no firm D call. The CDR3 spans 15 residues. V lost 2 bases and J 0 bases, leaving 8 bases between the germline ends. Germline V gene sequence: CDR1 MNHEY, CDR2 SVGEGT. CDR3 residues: CASSYRVASYNEQFF. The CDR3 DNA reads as TGTGCCAGCAGTTACAGGGTAGCCTCCTACAATGAGCAGTTCTTC.

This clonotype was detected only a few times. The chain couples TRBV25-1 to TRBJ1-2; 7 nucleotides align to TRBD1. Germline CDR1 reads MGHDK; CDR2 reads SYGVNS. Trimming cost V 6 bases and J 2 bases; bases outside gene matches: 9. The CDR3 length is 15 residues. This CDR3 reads CASSDPAGQNYGYTF. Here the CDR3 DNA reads TGTGCCAGCAGCGACCCGGCGGGACAGAACTATGGCTACACCTTC.

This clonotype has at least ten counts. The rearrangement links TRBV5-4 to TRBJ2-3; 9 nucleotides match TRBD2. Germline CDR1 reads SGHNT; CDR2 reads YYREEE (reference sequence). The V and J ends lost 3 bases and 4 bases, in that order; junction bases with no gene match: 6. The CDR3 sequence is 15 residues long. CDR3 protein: CASSSSGTRADTQYF. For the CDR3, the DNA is TGTGCCAGCAGCTCTAGCGGGACAAGGGCAGATACGCAGTATTTT.

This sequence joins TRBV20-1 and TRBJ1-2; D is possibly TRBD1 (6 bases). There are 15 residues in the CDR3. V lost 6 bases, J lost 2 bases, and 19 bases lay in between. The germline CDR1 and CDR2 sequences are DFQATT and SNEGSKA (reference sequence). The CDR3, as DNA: TGCAGTGCGGAGGGAGGCAGGGGAGACAACTATGGCTACACCTTC. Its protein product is CSAEGGRGDNYGYTF.

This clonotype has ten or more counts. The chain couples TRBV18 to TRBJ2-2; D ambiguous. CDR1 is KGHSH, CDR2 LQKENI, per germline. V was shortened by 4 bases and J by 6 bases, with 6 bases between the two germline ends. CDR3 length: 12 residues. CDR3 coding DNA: TGTGCCAGCTCACACTTCTCCGGGGAGCTGTTTTTT. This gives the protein CASSHFSGELFF.

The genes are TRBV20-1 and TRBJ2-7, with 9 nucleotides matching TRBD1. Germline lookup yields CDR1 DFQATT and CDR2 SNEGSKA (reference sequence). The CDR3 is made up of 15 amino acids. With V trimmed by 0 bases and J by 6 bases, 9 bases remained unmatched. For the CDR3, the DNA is TGCAGTGCTAGAGACCCGGGACAGGGTATCAGCGAGCAGTACTTC. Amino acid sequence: CSARDPGQGISEQYF.

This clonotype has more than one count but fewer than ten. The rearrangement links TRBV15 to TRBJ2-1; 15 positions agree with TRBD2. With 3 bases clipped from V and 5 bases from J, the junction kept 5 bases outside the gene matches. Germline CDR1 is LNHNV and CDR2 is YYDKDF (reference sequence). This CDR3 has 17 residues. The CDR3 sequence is CATSSPGTSGGNNEQFF. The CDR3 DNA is TGTGCCACCAGCAGTCCCGGGACTAGCGGGGGGAACAATGAGCAGTTCTTC.

The CDR3 DNA follows: TGTGCCAGCAGCTGGACTTTTACAGATACGCAGTATTTT. Protein: CASSWTFTDTQYF. The chain is built from TRBV7-2 and TRBJ2-3; TRBD2 is a possible D gene (5 bases). The CDR3 is made up of 13 amino acids. The germline CDR1 and CDR2 sequences are SGHTA and FQGNSA. V shed 4 bases and J shed 3 bases, with 8 bases lying between them.

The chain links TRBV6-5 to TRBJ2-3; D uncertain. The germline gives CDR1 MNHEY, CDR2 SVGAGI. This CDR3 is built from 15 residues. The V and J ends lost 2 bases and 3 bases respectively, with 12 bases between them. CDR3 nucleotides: TGTGCCAGCAGTTACAAGGCCGTGTGGACAGATACGCAGTATTTT. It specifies CASSYKAVWTDTQYF.